The source of this T cell receptor beta chain is a study of human T cells and chemical hapten exposure. TCRdb analysed the RACE reads with MiXCR anew, one entry per CDR3 protein. The table records about 82,000 distinct CDR3 sequences, approximately 12% of them present only once. There are many counts of this clonotype. At one of its ends the junction is not consistent with the germline gene, which may arise from a read error. The CDR3 extends over 13 amino acids. Germline lookup yields CDR1 SSHAT and CDR2 FNYEAQ (reference sequence). Time point defined: patch test 3, about 24 weeks after DPC sensitization. Treatment noted: therapeutic diphenylcyclopropenone sensitization with weekly scalp DPC.

The V gene is TRBV7-7, the J gene TRBJ2-3; D gene ambiguous. This specimen was whole blood, taken in connection with sensitization to the hapten diphenylcyclopropenone (DPC). The TCR comes from a woman aged 45-60 years with alopecia areata. Some clones in this sample may be carry-over from other donors' samples. DNA for the CDR3: TGTGCTAGCAGCTTAGAGATCACAGATACGCAGTATTTT. Translated: CASSLEITDTQYF. Variable domain in full (rest from reference TRBV7-7 and TRBJ2-3): GAGVSQSPRYKVTKRGQDVTLRCDPISSHATLYWYQQALGQGPEFLTYFNYEAQPDKSGLPSDRFSAERPEGSISTLTIQRTEQRDSAMYRCASSLEITDTQYFGPGTRLTVL.